Shown below are 21 T cell receptor beta chains from a single sample sequenced in a study of T cell clonality in common variable immunodeficiency. TCRdb's table, derived via immunoSEQ multiplex PCR, lists solely in-frame clones and lacks some. The specimen has about 43,000 clones, none found just once. Sequences were obtained from peripheral blood mononuclear cells. These TCRs come from a person aged 18 to 70 in good health.

This clone was observed a handful of times. The read gets to within 3 residues of the CDR3 end, and the germline J gene fills in the rest. This sequence joins TRBV5-1 and TRBJ1-2, with a weak D call TRBD1 (6 bases). Germline V gene lookup returns CDR1 SGHRS and CDR2 YFSETQ. Trimming cost V 1 base and J 4 bases, with 8 bases left between them. This CDR3 is 13 amino acids long. The sequenced CDR3 bases are TGCGCCAGCAGCTTGACAGGGACCTATGGC. This codes for CASSLTGTYG. The full CDR3 sequence reads CASSLTGTYGYTF.

This clone was detected ten times or more. The read falls 3 residues short of the CDR3 end, and the missing part is taken from the germline J gene. The rearrangement joins TRBV4-2 to TRBJ2-7; the match to TRBD2 covers 9 bases. With 4 bases clipped from V and 6 bases from J, the junction kept 19 bases outside the gene matches. The CDR3 extends over 18 amino acids. Germline CDR1 and CDR2: LGHNA and YNFKEQ. CDR3 DNA (partial): TGTGCCAGCAGCCGGCGTCAGGAGACTAGCGGTGGGGGGATCGAG. It specifies CASSRRQETSGGGIE. The full-length CDR3 reads as CASSRRQETSGGGIEQYF.

This clone was counted many times. The read is 3 residues too short to cover the CDR3 end, so that end is filled in from the germline J gene. The chain joins TRBV19 to TRBJ1-2, with 9 bases lining up with TRBD1. The CDR3 spans 16 residues. J lost 5 bases, V lost 0 bases, and 7 bases had no gene match. Germline V gives CDR1 LNHDA, CDR2 SQIVND (reference sequence). This chain's CDR3 is CASSIDGTGIGYGYTF. CDR3 DNA (partial): TGTGCCAGTAGTATAGATGGGACAGGGATTGGGTATGGC.

This clone was seen ten or more times. CDR3 sequence reads: CASSPRTGDMNTEAFF. The CDR3 bases that were read are TGTGCCAGCTCACCTAGGACAGGGGACATGAACACTGAA. The chain has TRBV18 and TRBJ1-1; TRBD1 matches 9 bases. The sequence runs out 3 residues before the end of the CDR3; the remainder is reconstructed from the germline J gene. V was pared by 3 bases and J by 0 bases, with 5 bases of the junction left unmatched. CDR3 length: 16 residues. CDR1 KGHSH and CDR2 LQKENI come from the germline V gene.

As to this clone: With the read ending 3 residues before the CDR3 end, the germline J gene is used to fill in that end. The chain uses TRBV7-6 and TRBJ1-2; TRBD1 aligns across 12 bases. The CDR3 extends over 14 amino acids. CDR1 SGHVS and CDR2 FNYEAQ come from the germline V gene. The CDR3 bases that were read are TGTGCCAGCAGCTCGGGACAGGGGGCTTACGAC. It specifies CASSSGQGAYD. The entire CDR3 is CASSSGQGAYDYTF.

This clone was seen at least ten times. The covered CDR3 bases are TGTGCCAGTAACCCAGGGCAGTGGAGCAATCAGCCC. Its translation: CASNPGQWSNQP. In full, the CDR3 is CASNPGQWSNQPQHF. This chain links TRBV19 with TRBJ1-5; a possible D gene is TRBD1 (5 bases). The read ends 3 residues early relative to the CDR3; the germline J gene fills the gap. The CDR3 loop spans 15 amino acids. V was clipped by 7 bases and J by 1 base, with 14 bases between them. CDR1 and CDR2 from the germline V gene are LNHDA and SQIVND (reference sequence).

This clone occurred many times. With the read ending 3 residues before the CDR3 end, the germline J gene is used to fill in that end. The V and J genes are TRBV7-9 and TRBJ1-1; D ambiguous. The CDR3 has 15 residues. The germline V gene has CDR1 SEHNR and CDR2 FQNEAQ (reference sequence). Trimming removed 3 bases from V and 0 bases from J, with 11 bases in between. The CDR3 sequence: CASSFWAEVNTEAFF. CDR3 bases read: TGTGCCAGCAGCTTCTGGGCAGAAGTGAACACTGAA. The full variable domain, completed using reference TRBV7-9 and TRBJ1-1, is DTGVSQNPRHKITKRGQNVTFRCDPISEHNRLYWYRQTLGQGPEFLTYFQNEAQLEKSRLLSDRFSAERPKGSFSTLEIQRTEQGDSAMYLCASSFWAEVNTEAFFGQGTRLTVV.

Incomplete CDR3 DNA: TGTGCCAGTAGCCAGGGGGCTTCCTACGAG. Translating gives CASSQGASYE. The full CDR3 is CASSQGASYEQYF. The chain has TRBV19 and TRBJ2-7; 8 bases align to TRBD1. The read stops 3 residues short of the end of the CDR3; the missing end is completed from the germline J gene. With 6 bases clipped from V and 1 base from J, the junction kept 2 bases outside the gene matches. Germline assignment: CDR1 LNHDA and CDR2 SQIVND (reference sequence). This CDR3 spans 13 amino acids.

This clone was counted a few times. Read coverage stops 3 residues before the CDR3 terminus; the germline J gene supplies the remainder. The chain couples TRBV18 to TRBJ1-2, with D possibly being TRBD1 (6 bases). The CDR3 is 12 amino acids. CDR1 is KGHSH and CDR2 is LQKENI in the germline V gene. V was pared by 5 bases and J by 3 bases, with 7 bases between. The CDR3 bases that were read are TGTGCCAGCTCAAGACAGGACTATGGC. Its protein product is CASSRQDYG. The entire CDR3 reads CASSRQDYGYTF.

This clone was recorded at least ten times. The read terminates 3 residues ahead of where the CDR3 ends, so the germline J gene completes it. The rearrangement uses TRBV5-6 and TRBJ1-1; 7 positions agree with TRBD1. Germline CDR1 is SGHDT and CDR2 is YYEEEE. There are 14 residues in the CDR3. J gave up 4 bases and V 3 bases, and 6 bases lay outside the gene matches. The CDR3 DNA, read in part, is TGTGCCAGCAGCTGGACAGGTTATGGCACTGAA. Encoded protein: CASSWTGYGTE. The entire CDR3 protein is CASSWTGYGTEAFF.

This clone was detected many times. The CDR3 goes on 3 residues after the read ends, and that part is filled in from the germline J gene. The V call is TRBV5-6, the J call TRBJ2-4; 8 bases line up with TRBD1. CDR1 SGHDT and CDR2 YYEEEE come from the germline V gene. The CDR3 extends over 13 amino acids. After removal of 3 bases from V and 8 bases from J, the junction contained 4 bases not matched to a gene. CDR3 region: CASSSGGSHIQYF. Incomplete CDR3 DNA: TGTGCCAGCAGCTCAGGGGGCTCCCACATT.

This clone was seen many times. Read sequence stops 3 residues before the CDR3 end, and the germline J gene provides the missing end. The chain is built from TRBV7-6 and TRBJ2-1; 11 bases fit TRBD2. With V trimmed by 4 bases and J by 9 bases, 2 bases remained unmatched. CDR3 length equals 13 residues. Germline V gene lookup returns CDR1 SGHVS and CDR2 FNYEAQ. CDR3: CASSWGLAVEQFF. The DNA read from the CDR3 is TGTGCCAGCAGCTGGGGACTAGCGGTTGAG.

This clone was picked up many times. The CDR3 extends 3 residues past the end of the read, so its final part is completed from the germline J gene. The rearrangement joins TRBV5-1 to TRBJ2-5; weak D call: TRBD2 (6 bases). V was cut by 3 bases and J by 3 bases, with 15 bases left in between. CDR3 length: 15 amino acids. Germline loops: CDR1 SGHRS, CDR2 YFSETQ. The CDR3 bases that were read are TGCGCCAGCAGCTGGGCGGGGAGAGGGGAAGAGACC. Translated: CASSWAGRGEET. The whole CDR3 is CASSWAGRGEETQYF.

This clone occurred many times. From the germline J gene comes the end of the CDR3, since the read stops 3 residues before it. The V and J genes are TRBV30 and TRBJ2-5; 7 bases line up with TRBD1. The V and J ends lost 3 bases and 5 bases, in that order; junction bases with no gene match: 9. CDR1 and CDR2 (germline): GTSNPN, SVGIG (reference sequence). The CDR3 has 14 amino acids. This chain's CDR3 is CAWSLGQARETQYF. Incomplete CDR3 DNA: TGTGCCTGGAGCCTAGGACAGGCTAGGGAGACC.

Many counts were recorded for this clone. The missing CDR3 end, 3 residues past where the read stops, is filled in from the germline J gene. This chain links TRBV7-9 with TRBJ1-2; unclear D gene. The V and J ends lost 6 bases and 1 base respectively, with 15 bases between them. The CDR3 spans 15 residues. Germline CDR1 and CDR2: SEHNR and FQNEAQ (reference sequence). CDR3 bases read: TGTGCCAGCAGACGAATGGGCGGGTTTAACTATGGC. Its translation is CASRRMGGFNYG. The CDR3 in full is CASRRMGGFNYGYTF.

This clone has a count of ten or more. The read stops 3 residues short of the end of the CDR3; the missing end is completed from the germline J gene. The chain carries TRBV20-1 and TRBJ2-5, with TRBD2 matching 12 bases. V trimming: 6 bases; J trimming: 2 bases; junction bases outside the gene matches: 7. Germline loops: CDR1 DFQATT, CDR2 SNEGSKA (reference sequence). CDR3 length equals 15 residues. The DNA read from the CDR3 is TGCAGTGCCAGCTCGCTAGCGGGGGGGCAAGAGACC. Translated, it gives CSASSLAGGQET. The whole CDR3 reads CSASSLAGGQETQYF.

This clone was recorded many times. Read coverage stops 3 residues before the CDR3 terminus; the germline J gene supplies the remainder. The V and J genes are TRBV6-2 or TRBV6-3 and TRBJ2-2; D remains ambiguous. Trimming cost V 6 bases and J 5 bases, with 10 bases left between them. Germline V gives CDR1 MNHEY, CDR2 SVGEGT. The CDR3 extends over 13 amino acids. CDR3 bases read: TGTGCCAGCAGCCCCCCCAAAACCGGGGAG. Encoded protein: CASSPPKTGE. In full, the CDR3 is CASSPPKTGELFF.

Note on this clone: The DNA ends 3 residues before the CDR3 does, and the rest of the CDR3 is filled in from the germline J gene. The gene calls are TRBV19 and TRBJ2-2; TRBD1 agrees at 10 bases. Germline trimming cut 6 bases from V and 8 bases from J; bases unmatched to any gene: 9. Germline assignment: CDR1 LNHDA and CDR2 SQIVND (reference sequence). This CDR3 comprises 15 residues. The CDR3 is CASSPTGGWSGELFF. CDR3 DNA (partial): TGTGCCAGTAGCCCGACAGGGGGCTGGTCGGGGGAG.

This clone was seen many times. The read finishes 3 residues shy of the CDR3 end, and the germline J gene is used to complete it. V gene TRBV5-1 combines with J gene TRBJ1-6; D is perhaps TRBD1 (6 bases). This CDR3 has 15 residues. Per the germline V gene, CDR1 is SGHRS and CDR2 is YFSETQ. With 4 bases removed from V and 2 bases from J, the gap between germline ends came to 10 bases. The CDR3 sequence: CASSADSPYNSPLHF. The sequenced part of the CDR3 DNA is TGCGCCAGCAGCGCGGACAGCCCCTATAATTCACCC.

In the case of this clone: The read comes to an end 3 residues before the CDR3 does, leaving the germline J gene to fill in the end. This chain joins TRBV7-2 and TRBJ1-2; D is undetermined. This CDR3 spans 15 amino acids. CDR1 SGHTA and CDR2 FQGNSA come from the germline V gene. CDR3 DNA, as far as it was read: TGTGCCAGCAGCTTAGCTTCGAGTTCTTCCTACGAC. This translates into CASSLASSSSYD. The whole CDR3 region reads CASSLASSSSYDYTF.

The table lists this clone with many counts. Read data end 3 residues before the CDR3 end; the end is taken from the germline J gene. V is TRBV7-2 and J is TRBJ2-2; 8 bases map to TRBD1. Trimming at V came to 5 bases and at J to 6 bases, leaving 2 bases not matched to a gene. The germline CDR1 and CDR2 sequences are SGHTA and FQGNSA. The CDR3 loop spans 13 amino acids. The chain's CDR3 is CASSPQGAGELFF. CDR3 DNA, as far as it was read: TGTGCCAGCAGCCCACAGGGGGCCGGGGAG.